The 6 T cell receptor beta chains reported below all come from one sample, sequenced in a study of neurological immune-mediated disorders. TCRdb passed the 5' RACE reads through MiXCR, listing each CDR3 protein once. This table has under 85,000 distinct CDR3 sequences, about a tenth appearing once. The sequencing sample was made of PBMCs. All receptors derive from a man aged 35 to 55 in good health.

This clonotype was recorded at least ten times. The rearrangement links TRBV27 to TRBJ2-7; 7 bases are a match to TRBD2. Per germline, CDR1 MNHEY and CDR2 SMNVEV (reference sequence). The junction had 5 bases not matched to a gene; V was cut back by 1 base and J by 2 bases. There are 15 residues in the CDR3. The CDR3 is CASSLYGGEAYEQYF. The CDR3 DNA sequence: TGTGCCAGCAGTTTATATGGGGGGGAGGCCTACGAGCAGTACTTC.

This clonotype was seen many times. The genes are TRBV7-9 and TRBJ2-5; a weak D match, TRBD2 (6 bases). Germline CDR1 is SEHNR and CDR2 is FQNEAQ (reference sequence). V was cut by 7 bases and J by 7 bases, with 10 bases left in between. There are 11 residues in the CDR3. CDR3 DNA sequence: TGTGCCAGCACCCTGGAGGGGACCCAGTACTTC. It translates to CASTLEGTQYF.

The chain joins TRBV6-2 or TRBV6-3 to TRBJ1-1, with 7 bases identical to TRBD1. CDR3 length equals 17 residues. CDR1 and CDR2 (germline): MNHEY, SVGEGT. Unmatched junction bases numbered 9, after V lost 2 bases and J lost 0 bases. CDR3 DNA: TGTGCCAGCAGTTACCTCTTGGGACAGCCAATGAACACTGAAGCTTTCTTT. This sequence encodes CASSYLLGQPMNTEAFF.

This clonotype was seen ten or more times. The rearrangement uses TRBV7-3 and TRBJ1-5; D not resolved. The CDR3 runs 13 residues. Germline CDR1 reads SGHTA; CDR2 reads FQGTGA. V was pared by 2 bases and J by 4 bases, with 6 bases between. CDR3 nucleotides: TGTGCCAGCAGCTTAGATTATAATCAGCCCCAGCATTTT. It is translated as CASSLDYNQPQHF.

This clonotype was recorded many times. This rearrangement joins TRBV20-1 to TRBJ1-3; D unclear. CDR1 and CDR2 (germline): DFQATT, SNEGSKA (reference sequence). Trimming cost V 5 bases and J 0 bases, with 11 bases left between them. The CDR3 spans 14 residues. CDR3 DNA: TGCAGTGCTTCAGGACGGAGCTCTGGAAACACCATATATTTT. Translating it yields CSASGRSSGNTIYF.

This clonotype showed up many times. The V gene is TRBV4-2, the J gene TRBJ1-1; a weak D match, TRBD1 (5 bases). The CDR3 has 12 amino acids. The V gene's germline CDR1 is LGHNA and CDR2 YNFKEQ. The V and J ends lost 4 bases and 7 bases respectively, with 10 bases between them. CDR3 sequence (DNA): TGTGCCAGCAGCCTCGGGGGGATTGAAGCTTTCTTT. Amino acid sequence: CASSLGGIEAFF.